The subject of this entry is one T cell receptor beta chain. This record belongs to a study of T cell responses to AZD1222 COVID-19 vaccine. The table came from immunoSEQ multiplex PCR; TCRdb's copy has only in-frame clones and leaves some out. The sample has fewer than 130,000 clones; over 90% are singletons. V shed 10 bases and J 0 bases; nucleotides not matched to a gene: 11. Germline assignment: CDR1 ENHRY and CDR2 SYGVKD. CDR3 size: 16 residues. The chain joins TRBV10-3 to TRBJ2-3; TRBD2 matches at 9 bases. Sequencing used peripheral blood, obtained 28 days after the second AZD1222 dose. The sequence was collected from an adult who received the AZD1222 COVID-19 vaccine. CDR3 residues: CATRLAELTSTDTQYF. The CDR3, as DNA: TGTGCCACTAGACTAGCGGAGCTTACTAGCACAGATACGCAGTATTTT.